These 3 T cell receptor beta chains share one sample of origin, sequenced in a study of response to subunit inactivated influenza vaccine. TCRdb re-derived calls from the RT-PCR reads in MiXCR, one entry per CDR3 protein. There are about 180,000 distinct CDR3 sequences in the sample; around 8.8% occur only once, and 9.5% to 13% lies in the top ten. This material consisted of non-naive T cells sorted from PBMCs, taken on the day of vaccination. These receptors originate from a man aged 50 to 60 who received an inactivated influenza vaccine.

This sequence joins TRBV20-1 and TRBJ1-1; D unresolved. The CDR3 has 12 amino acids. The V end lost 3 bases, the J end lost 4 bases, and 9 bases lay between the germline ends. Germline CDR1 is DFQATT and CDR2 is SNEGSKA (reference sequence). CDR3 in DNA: TGCAGTGCTAGGACTATGATCACTGAAGCTTTCTTT. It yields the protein CSARTMITEAFF.

The chain's CDR3 is CASIFRAEAFF. CDR3 sequence (DNA): TGTGCCAGTATATTCCGAGCTGAAGCTTTCTTT. The chain has TRBV19 and TRBJ1-1, with D unclear. Trimming took off 7 bases at V and 6 bases at J, with 9 bases between the two ends. The CDR3 length is 11 residues. The V gene's germline CDR1 is LNHDA and CDR2 SQIVND (reference sequence).

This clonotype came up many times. The CDR3 loop reads CSVAGLAGSEQFF. The CDR3 DNA is TGCAGCGTTGCTGGACTAGCGGGAAGTGAGCAGTTCTTC. This chain connects TRBV29-1 to TRBJ2-1, with TRBD2 identical over 12 bases. J lost 9 bases, V lost 4 bases, and 4 bases had no gene match. The CDR3 contains 13 residues. In germline, CDR1 is SQVTM, CDR2 ANQGSEA.